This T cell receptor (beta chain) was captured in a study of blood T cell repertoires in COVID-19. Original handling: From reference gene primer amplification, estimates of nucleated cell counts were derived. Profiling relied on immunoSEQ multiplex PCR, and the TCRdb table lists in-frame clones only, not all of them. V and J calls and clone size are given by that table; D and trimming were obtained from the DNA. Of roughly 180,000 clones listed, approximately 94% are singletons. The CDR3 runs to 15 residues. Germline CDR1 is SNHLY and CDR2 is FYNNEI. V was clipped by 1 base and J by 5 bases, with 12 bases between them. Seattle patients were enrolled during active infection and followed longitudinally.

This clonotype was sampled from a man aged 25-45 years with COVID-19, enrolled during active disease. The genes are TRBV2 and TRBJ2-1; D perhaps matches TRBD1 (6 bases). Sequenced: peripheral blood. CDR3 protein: CASSEGSRGNNEQFF. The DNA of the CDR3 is TGTGCCAGCAGTGAAGGAAGCAGGGGCAACAATGAGCAGTTCTTC.